These 14 T cell receptor beta chains were all obtained from the same sample, sequenced in a study of cytomegalovirus exposure and HLA in healthy donors. The PCR was carried out with 60 Vbeta primers and 13 Jbeta primers. Assay used: immunoSEQ multiplex PCR; TCRdb lists only in-frame clones, some missing. The data hold 150,000 or so clones, with approximately 80% observed a single time. The source material was PBMCs. All receptors derive from a woman between 35 and 50 years old in good health and CMV-seronegative.

This clone has a handful of counts. The chain is built from TRBV6-6 and TRBJ1-1; D is undetermined. The CDR3 runs to 13 residues. Between the trimmed V and J ends, which lost 6 bases and 3 bases, there was a span of 11 bases. Germline-derived CDR1 and CDR2 are MNHNY and SVGAGI (reference sequence). CDR3 residues: CASSGGWDTEAFF. CDR3 bases: TGTGCCAGCAGCGGAGGATGGGACACTGAAGCTTTCTTT.

A word on this clone: The junction differs from germline at one of its ends, possibly a read error. This chain links TRBV7-9 with TRBJ1-1; no definite D call. CDR1 is SEHNR and CDR2 is FQNEAQ in the germline V gene (reference sequence). The length of the CDR3 is 13 residues. CDR3 sequence reads: CSSSFRQNTEAFF. The CDR3 DNA reads TGTTCCAGCAGCTTTCGACAGAACACTGAAGCTTTCTTT.

V is TRBV7-6 and J is TRBJ2-3, with D possibly matching TRBD1 (5 bases). CDR1 is SGHVS and CDR2 is FNYEAQ in the germline V gene. The CDR3 runs to 15 residues. The V end was cut by 6 bases, the J end by 2 bases, with 15 bases between. DNA of the CDR3: TGTGCCAGCAGTCTAGGGGCGGATTTCACAGATACGCAGTATTTT. Amino acids: CASSLGADFTDTQYF.

The chain is built from TRBV7-9 and TRBJ2-1; the D gene is possibly TRBD1 (6 bases). Germline CDR1 SEHNR, CDR2 FQNEAQ (reference sequence). This CDR3 spans 14 amino acids. V was shortened by 5 bases and J by 6 bases, with 14 bases between the two germline ends. CDR3 DNA: TGTGCCAGCAGCATCACGGACAGCTCCAATGAGCAGTTCTTC. Translation: CASSITDSSNEQFF.

The chain is built from TRBV2 and TRBJ2-3; unclear D gene. Trimming removed 8 bases from V and 3 bases from J, with 12 bases in between. CDR3 size: 13 residues. Germline assignment: CDR1 SNHLY and CDR2 FYNNEI. In nucleotides, the CDR3 is TGTGCCAGCCTGGCTCCCCGAACAGATACGCAGTATTTT. This encodes CASLAPRTDTQYF.

The chain combines TRBV12-5 with TRBJ2-7; TRBD2 aligns across 8 bases. Per germline, CDR1 LGHNT and CDR2 FRNRAP. The length of the CDR3 is 14 residues. Trimming at V came to 0 bases and at J to 5 bases, leaving 3 bases not matched to a gene. Here the CDR3 reads CASGLVAGVNEQYF. In nucleotides, the CDR3 is TGTGCTAGTGGTTTGGTAGCGGGGGTGAACGAGCAGTACTTC.

V gene TRBV4-1 combines with J gene TRBJ1-1; D remains unclear. The CDR3 is 16 amino acids. Germline lookup yields CDR1 MGHRA and CDR2 YSYEKL. Trimming stripped 2 bases from V and 1 base from J, with 14 bases between. CDR3: CASSQQNLIGNTEAFF. In DNA, the CDR3 is TGCGCCAGCAGCCAACAGAATCTTATTGGGAACACTGAAGCTTTCTTT.

The V call is TRBV15, the J call TRBJ1-1; D might be TRBD1 (6 bases). CDR3 size: 15 residues. Germline V lookup: CDR1 LNHNV, CDR2 YYDKDF (reference sequence). The V gene lost 4 bases and the J gene lost 1 base, with 13 bases spanning the gap. CDR3 sequence reads: CATSKPTGPNTEAFF. The CDR3 DNA follows: TGTGCCACCAGCAAACCGACAGGACCGAACACTGAAGCTTTCTTT.

The chain is built from TRBV20-1 and TRBJ1-2; D uncertain. The CDR3 has 11 residues. From germline, CDR1 is DFQATT and CDR2 SNEGSKA (reference sequence). Deletions cut 6 bases from V and 4 bases from J, with 9 bases between. CDR3 bases: TGCAGTGCACTGGGGAGCTATGGCTACACCTTC. As protein: CSALGSYGYTF.

The CDR3 loop reads CASGKDSGSPGNTIYF. The CDR3, as DNA: TGTGCCAGCGGCAAAGACTCAGGGTCCCCTGGAAACACCATATATTTT. This chain links TRBV9 with TRBJ1-3; D possibly corresponds to TRBD1 (5 bases). The V gene's germline CDR1 is SGDLS and CDR2 YYNGEE. CDR3 size: 16 residues. V gave up 7 bases and J gave up 2 bases, with 19 bases separating them. Using reference TRBV9 and TRBJ1-3 for the parts outside the CDR3, the full variable domain is DSGVTQTPKHLITATGQRVTLRCSPRSGDLSVYWYQQSLDQGLQFLIQYYNGEERAKGNILERFSAQQFPDLHSELNLSSLELGDSALYFCASGKDSGSPGNTIYFGEGSWLTVV.

This sequence joins TRBV30 and TRBJ2-1, with D uncertain. Deletions cut 0 bases from V and 10 bases from J, with 13 bases between. The germline CDR1 and CDR2 sequences are GTSNPN and SVGIG (reference sequence). The CDR3 is 13 amino acids. The CDR3: CAWSVQRELEQFF. CDR3 DNA sequence: TGTGCCTGGAGTGTGCAGCGAGAGCTCGAGCAGTTCTTC.

The chain employs TRBV4-1 and TRBJ1-1; no reliable D call. The CDR3 consists of 14 residues. Germline V lookup: CDR1 MGHRA, CDR2 YSYEKL. V lost 1 base and J 2 bases, leaving 8 bases between the germline ends. The DNA of the CDR3 is TGCGCCAGCAGCCAAGTTGCAGGAAACACTGAAGCTTTCTTT. This gives the protein CASSQVAGNTEAFF.

The chain has TRBV6-6 and TRBJ2-5; D may be TRBD2 (5 bases). The DNA end lines up better with TRBJ2-7; the J call may be wrong. The CDR3 has 15 amino acids. Germline V gives CDR1 MNHNY, CDR2 SVGAGI (reference sequence). CDR3 DNA sequence: TGTGCCAGCATCCGCGGGTTGGACTCTACCTACGAGCAGTACTTC. This sequence encodes CASIRGLDSTYEQYF.

This clone was seen just once. The rearrangement links TRBV4-2 to TRBJ2-7; the D is unclear. There are 15 residues in the CDR3. Trimming took 3 bases from V and 5 from J, leaving 17 bases between them. Germline CDR1 is LGHNA and CDR2 is YNFKEQ. The CDR3 sequence is CASSHHITVSNEQYF. In nucleotides, the CDR3 is TGTGCCAGCAGCCACCATATTACGGTAAGTAACGAGCAGTACTTC.